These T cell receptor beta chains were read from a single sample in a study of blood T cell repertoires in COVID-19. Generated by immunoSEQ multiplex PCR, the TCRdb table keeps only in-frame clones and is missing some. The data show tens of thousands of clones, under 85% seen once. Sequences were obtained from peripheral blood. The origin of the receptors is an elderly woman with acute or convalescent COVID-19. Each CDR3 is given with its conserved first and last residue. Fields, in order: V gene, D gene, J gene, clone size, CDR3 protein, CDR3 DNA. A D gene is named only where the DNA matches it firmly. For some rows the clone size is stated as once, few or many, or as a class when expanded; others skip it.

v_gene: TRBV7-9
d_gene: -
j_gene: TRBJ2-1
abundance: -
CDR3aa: CASNPPRYNEQFF
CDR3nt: TGTGCCAGCAACCCTCCTAGGTACAATGAGCAGTTCTTC

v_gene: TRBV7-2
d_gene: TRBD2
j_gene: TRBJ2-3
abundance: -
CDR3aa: CASSLRRTSGSSDTQYF
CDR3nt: TGTGCCAGCAGCCTGCGTAGGACTAGCGGGAGTTCAGATACGCAGTATTTT

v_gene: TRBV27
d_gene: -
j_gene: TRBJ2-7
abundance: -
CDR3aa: CASSTPAGEQYF
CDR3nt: TGTGCCAGCAGCACCCCGGCGGGCGAGCAGTACTTC

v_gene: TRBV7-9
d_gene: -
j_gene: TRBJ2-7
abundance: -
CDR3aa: CASSLGGGTGYRNEQYF
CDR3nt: TGTGCCAGCAGCTTAGGAGGGGGAACAGGGTATAGGAACGAGCAGTACTTC

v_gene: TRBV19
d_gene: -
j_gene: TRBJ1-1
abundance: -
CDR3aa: CASSIAGLPNTEAFF
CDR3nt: TGTGCCAGTAGTATCGCGGGACTTCCGAACACTGAAGCTTTCTTT

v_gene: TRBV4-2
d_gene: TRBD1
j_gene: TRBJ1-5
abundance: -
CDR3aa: CASSQRWTGVGYQPQHF
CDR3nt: TGTGCCAGCAGCCAGCGGTGGACAGGGGTTGGTTATCAGCCCCAGCATTTT

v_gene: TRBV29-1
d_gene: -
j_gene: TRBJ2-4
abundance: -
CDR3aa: CSVTVQAKNIQYF
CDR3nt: TGCAGCGTTACGGTACAGGCCAAAAACATTCAGTACTTC

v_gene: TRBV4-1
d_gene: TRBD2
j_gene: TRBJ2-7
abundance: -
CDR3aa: CASSQTSRIYEQYF
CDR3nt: TGCGCCAGCAGCCAGACTAGCCGGATATACGAGCAGTACTTC

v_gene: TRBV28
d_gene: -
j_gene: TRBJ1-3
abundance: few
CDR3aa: CASSGTRPQGVTIYF
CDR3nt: TGTGCCAGCAGTGGTACCCGGCCCCAAGGGGTCACCATATATTTT

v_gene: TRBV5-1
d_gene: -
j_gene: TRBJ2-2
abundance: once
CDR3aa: CASSVSSGQANTGELFF
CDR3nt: TGCGCCAGCAGCGTCTCCAGCGGTCAGGCGAACACCGGGGAGCTGTTTTTT

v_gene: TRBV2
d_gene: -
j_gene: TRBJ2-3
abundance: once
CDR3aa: CASRRVASTDTQYF
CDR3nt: TGTGCCAGCAGGAGGGTCGCCAGCACAGATACGCAGTATTTT

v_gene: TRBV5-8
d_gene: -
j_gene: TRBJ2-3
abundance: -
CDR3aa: CASRQGGTQYF
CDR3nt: TGTGCCAGCAGGCAGGGTGGTACGCAGTATTTT

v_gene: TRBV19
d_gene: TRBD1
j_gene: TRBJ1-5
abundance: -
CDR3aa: CASNAGQFNQPQHF
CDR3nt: TGTGCCAGTAACGCGGGACAGTTCAATCAGCCCCAGCATTTT

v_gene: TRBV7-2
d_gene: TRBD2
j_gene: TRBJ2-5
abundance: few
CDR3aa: CASSPSGLAGEETQYF
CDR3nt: TGTGCCAGCAGCCCCTCCGGACTAGCGGGGGAAGAGACCCAGTACTTC

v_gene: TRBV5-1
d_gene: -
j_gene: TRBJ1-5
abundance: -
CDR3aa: CASSFGTPNQPQHF
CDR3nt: TGCGCCAGCAGCTTCGGGACACCGAATCAGCCCCAGCATTTT

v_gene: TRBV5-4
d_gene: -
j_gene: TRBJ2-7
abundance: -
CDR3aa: CASSPYSDSLISYEQYF
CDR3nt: TGTGCCAGCAGCCCATACTCGGACAGCCTAATCTCCTACGAGCAGTACTTC

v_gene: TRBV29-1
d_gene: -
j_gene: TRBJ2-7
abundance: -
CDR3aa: CSVEAGSYEQYF
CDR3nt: TGCAGCGTTGAAGCGGGGAGTTACGAGCAGTACTTC

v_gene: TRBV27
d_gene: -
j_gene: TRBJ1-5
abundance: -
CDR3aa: CASSRRDTLEPQHF
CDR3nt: TGTGCCAGCAGCCGCCGGGACACCCTCGAGCCCCAGCATTTT

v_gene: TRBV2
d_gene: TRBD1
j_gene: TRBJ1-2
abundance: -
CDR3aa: CASSDPRTGYRGYTF
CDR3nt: TGTGCCAGCAGTGATCCCCGGACAGGGTACCGTGGCTACACCTTC

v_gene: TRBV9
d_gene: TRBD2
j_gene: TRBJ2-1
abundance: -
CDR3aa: CASSVSGTYNEQFF
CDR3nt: TGTGCCAGCAGCGTTAGCGGGACGTACAATGAGCAGTTCTTC

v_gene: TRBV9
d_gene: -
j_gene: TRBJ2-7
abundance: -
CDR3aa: CASSVGARGANEQYF
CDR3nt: TGTGCCAGCAGCGTAGGAGCCCGGGGGGCCAACGAGCAGTACTTC

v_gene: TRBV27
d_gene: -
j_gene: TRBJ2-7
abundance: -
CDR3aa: CASSLALRGASYEQYF
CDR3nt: TGTGCCAGCAGTTTAGCTCTAAGGGGTGCCTCCTACGAGCAGTACTTC

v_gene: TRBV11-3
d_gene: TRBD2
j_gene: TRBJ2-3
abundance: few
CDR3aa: CASSPGGGDTQYF
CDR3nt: TGTGCCAGCAGCCCGGGAGGGGGAGATACGCAGTATTTT

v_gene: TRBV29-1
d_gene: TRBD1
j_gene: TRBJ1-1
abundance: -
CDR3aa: CSFSPRTGGSFF
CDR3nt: TGCAGTTTTTCCCCCCGGACAGGGGGTTCGTTCTTT

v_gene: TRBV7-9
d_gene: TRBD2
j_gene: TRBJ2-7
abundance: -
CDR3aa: CASRPGRAGLSYEQYF
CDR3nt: TGTGCCAGCAGACCTGGGAGGGCAGGCTTGAGCTACGAGCAGTACTTC

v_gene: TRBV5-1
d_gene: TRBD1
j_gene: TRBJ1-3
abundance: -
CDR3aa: CASSTDRASGNTIYF
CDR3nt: TGCGCCAGCAGCACGGACAGGGCCTCTGGAAACACCATATATTTT

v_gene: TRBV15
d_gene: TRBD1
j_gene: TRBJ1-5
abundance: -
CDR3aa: CATSRGTGNQPQHF
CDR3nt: TGTGCCACCAGCAGGGGGACAGGGAATCAGCCCCAGCATTTT

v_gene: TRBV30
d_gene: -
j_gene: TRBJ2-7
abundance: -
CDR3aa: CAWSVGAPTYEQYF
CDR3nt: TGTGCCTGGAGTGTTGGGGCCCCTACCTACGAGCAGTACTTC

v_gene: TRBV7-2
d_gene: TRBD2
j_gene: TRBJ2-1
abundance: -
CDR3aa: CASSKRTSGASSEQFF
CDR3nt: TGTGCCAGCAGCAAGCGGACTAGCGGGGCGTCAAGTGAGCAGTTCTTC

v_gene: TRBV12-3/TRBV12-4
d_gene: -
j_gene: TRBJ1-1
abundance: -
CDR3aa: CASSRSTEAFF
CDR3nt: TGTGCCAGCAGCCGGAGCACTGAAGCTTTCTTT

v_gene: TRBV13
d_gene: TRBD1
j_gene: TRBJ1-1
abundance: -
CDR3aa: CASSLGRDRGQAFF
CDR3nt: TGTGCCAGCAGCTTAGGTCGGGACAGGGGCCAGGCTTTCTTT

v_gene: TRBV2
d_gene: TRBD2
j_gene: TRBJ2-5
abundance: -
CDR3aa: CATNLNPLAVAPAQYF
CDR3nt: TGTGCCACCAACCTCAATCCTCTAGCGGTTGCCCCGGCCCAGTACTTC

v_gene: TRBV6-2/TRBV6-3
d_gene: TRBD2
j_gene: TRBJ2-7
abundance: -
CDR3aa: CASSDAGTSGSYEQYF
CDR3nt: TGTGCCAGCAGCGATGCCGGGACTAGCGGATCCTACGAGCAGTACTTC

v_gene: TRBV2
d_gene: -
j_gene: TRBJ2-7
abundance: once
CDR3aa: CASVTGTVSYEQYF
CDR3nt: TGTGCCAGCGTGACCGGGACTGTTTCCTACGAGCAGTACTTC

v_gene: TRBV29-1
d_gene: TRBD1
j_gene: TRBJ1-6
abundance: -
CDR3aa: CSVGQGNNSPLHF
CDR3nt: TGCAGCGTTGGACAGGGAAATAATTCACCCCTCCACTTT

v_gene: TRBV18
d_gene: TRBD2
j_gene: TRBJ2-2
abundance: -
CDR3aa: CASSPPRTSGRADTGELFF
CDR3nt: TGTGCCAGCTCACCTCCCCGGACTAGCGGGAGGGCCGACACCGGGGAGCTGTTTTTT

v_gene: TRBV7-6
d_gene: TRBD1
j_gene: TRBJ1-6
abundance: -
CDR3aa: CASSPQGVYNSPLHF
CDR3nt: TGTGCCAGCAGCCCGCAGGGGGTCTATAATTCACCCCTCCACTTT

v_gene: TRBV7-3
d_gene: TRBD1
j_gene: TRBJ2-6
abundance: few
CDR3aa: CASSAGGSGANVLTF
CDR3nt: TGTGCCAGCAGCGCAGGGGGCTCTGGGGCCAACGTCCTGACTTTC

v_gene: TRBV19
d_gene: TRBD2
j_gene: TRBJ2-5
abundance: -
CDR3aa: CASSKIAGARETQYF
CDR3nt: TGTGCCAGTAGTAAAATAGCGGGGGCTAGAGAGACCCAGTACTTC

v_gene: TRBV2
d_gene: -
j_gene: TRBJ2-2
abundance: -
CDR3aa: CASSTENTGELFF
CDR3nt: TGTGCCAGCAGTACAGAGAACACCGGGGAGCTGTTTTTT

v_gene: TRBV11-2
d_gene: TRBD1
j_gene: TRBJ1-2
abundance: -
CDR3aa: CASSRQGGGSDYGYTF
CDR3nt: TGTGCCAGCAGCCGACAGGGGGGCGGGAGTGACTATGGCTACACCTTC

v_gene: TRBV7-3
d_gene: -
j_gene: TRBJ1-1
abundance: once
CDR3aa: CATKEGMNTEAFF
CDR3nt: TGTGCCACCAAAGAGGGCATGAACACTGAAGCTTTCTTT

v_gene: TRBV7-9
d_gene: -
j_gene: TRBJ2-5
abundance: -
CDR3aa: CASSNGGDWVRPEETQYF
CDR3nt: TGTGCCAGCAGCAACGGAGGCGATTGGGTCAGGCCCGAAGAGACCCAGTACTTC

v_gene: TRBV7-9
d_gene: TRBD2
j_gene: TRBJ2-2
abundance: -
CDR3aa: CASSLAIAGGTGELFF
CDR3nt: TGTGCCAGCAGCTTAGCGATAGCGGGAGGGACCGGGGAGCTGTTTTTT

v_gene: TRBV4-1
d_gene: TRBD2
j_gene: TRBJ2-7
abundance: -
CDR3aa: CASSTSGESSYEQYF
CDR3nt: TGCGCCAGCAGCACGAGCGGGGAGAGCTCCTACGAGCAGTACTTC

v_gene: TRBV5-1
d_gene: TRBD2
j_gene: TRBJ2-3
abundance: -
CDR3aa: CASSPGLAKGTDTQYF
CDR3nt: TGCGCCAGCAGCCCAGGACTAGCAAAGGGGACAGATACGCAGTATTTT

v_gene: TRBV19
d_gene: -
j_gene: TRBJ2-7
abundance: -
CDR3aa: CASSIMAAYEQYF
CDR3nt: TGTGCCAGTAGTATAATGGCAGCCTACGAGCAGTACTTC

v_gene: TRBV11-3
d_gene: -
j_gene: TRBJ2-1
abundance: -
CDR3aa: CASSLDNVMNEQFF
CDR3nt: TGTGCCAGCAGCTTAGATAATGTAATGAATGAGCAGTTCTTC

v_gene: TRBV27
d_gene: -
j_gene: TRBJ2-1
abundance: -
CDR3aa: CASNDRSHYNEQFF
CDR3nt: TGTGCCAGCAATGACAGGTCCCACTACAATGAGCAGTTCTTC

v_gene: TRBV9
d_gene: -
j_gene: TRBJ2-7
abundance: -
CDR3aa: CASSQGTAGAQYF
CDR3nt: TGTGCCAGCAGTCAAGGCACGGCGGGGGCGCAGTACTTC

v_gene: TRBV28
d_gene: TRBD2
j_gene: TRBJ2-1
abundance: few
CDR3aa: CASTRGGNHNEQFF
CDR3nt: TGTGCCAGCACCCGCGGGGGAAATCACAATGAGCAGTTCTTC

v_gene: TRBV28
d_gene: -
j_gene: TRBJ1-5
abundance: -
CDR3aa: CASRGTYSNQPQHF
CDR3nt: TGTGCCAGCAGGGGGACATATAGCAATCAGCCCCAGCATTTT

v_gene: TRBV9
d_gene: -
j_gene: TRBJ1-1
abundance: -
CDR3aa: CASSLRWESEAFF
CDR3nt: TGTGCCAGCAGCTTAAGGTGGGAGAGTGAAGCTTTCTTT

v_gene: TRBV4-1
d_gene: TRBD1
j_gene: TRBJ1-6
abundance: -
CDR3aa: CASSRQGIESPLHF
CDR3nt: TGCGCCAGCAGCCGACAGGGAATCGAATCACCCCTCCACTTT

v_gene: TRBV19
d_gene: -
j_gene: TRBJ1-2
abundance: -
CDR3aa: CAGHPTGYYGYTF
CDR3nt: TGTGCCGGCCATCCGACAGGTTACTATGGCTACACCTTC

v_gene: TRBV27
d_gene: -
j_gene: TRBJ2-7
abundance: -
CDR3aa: CASSFAGPREQYF
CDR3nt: TGTGCCAGCAGTTTCGCGGGTCCAAGGGAGCAGTACTTC